Below are 17 T cell receptor beta chains sequenced from a single sample in a study of T-cell reconstitution after alpha-beta-depleted transplantation in children. Preparing the TCRbeta library involved the use of unique molecular identifiers. TCRdb ran MiXCR on the PCR reads and lists one entry per CDR3 protein. Of about 540,000 distinct CDR3 sequences in the sample, about 17% were seen once. The sequenced sample was PBMCs from the stem cell graft donor, obtained from the stem cell graft. These receptors all come from a human donor who donated a stem cell graft to a child with acute lymphoblastic leukemia.

The CDR3 bases are TGCGCCAGCAGCCGCCGGCTAACGAGCGAAAGTACCTACAATGAGCAGTTCTTC. Its protein product is CASSRRLTSESTYNEQFF. The chain has TRBV4-1 and TRBJ2-1; no firm D call. Germline loops: CDR1 MGHRA, CDR2 YSYEKL. The germline V and J ends were trimmed by 4 bases and 2 bases, with 21 bases remaining between them. The CDR3 covers 18 residues.

This clonotype came up a few times. The CDR3 DNA sequence: TGTGCCAGCAGTTCCGCGGGAGTGGGGACAGATACGCAGTATTTT. Translation gives CASSSAGVGTDTQYF. The V gene is TRBV6-2 or TRBV6-3, the J gene TRBJ2-3, with 7 nucleotides matching TRBD2. The J segment lost 3 bases and the V segment lost 4 bases, leaving 7 bases of the junction unmatched. The CDR3 covers 15 residues. Germline V gene lookup returns CDR1 MNHEY and CDR2 SVGEGT.

This chain's CDR3 is CASSYEGSTDTQYF. CDR3 nucleotides: TGTGCCAGCAGTTACGAGGGGAGCACAGATACGCAGTATTTT. This chain joins TRBV6-5 and TRBJ2-3; D could derive from TRBD1 or TRBD2 (5 bases each). V lost 2 bases to trimming and J lost 0 bases, with 6 bases between them. Germline V CDR1 and CDR2: MNHEY, SVGAGI. The CDR3 is 14 amino acids.

The table lists this clonotype with many counts. The chain carries TRBV4-1 and TRBJ2-5, with D possibly matching TRBD2 (6 bases). CDR3 size: 16 residues. Per the germline V gene, CDR1 is MGHRA and CDR2 is YSYEKL. Trimming left V 3 bases short and J 5 bases short, with 19 bases between. CDR3 region: CASSHPSAGGAETQYF. CDR3 in DNA: TGCGCCAGCAGCCATCCCTCAGCCGGCGGGGCGGAGACCCAGTACTTC.

This clonotype was seen only a few times. The chain joins TRBV20-1 to TRBJ2-1, with TRBD2 identical over 11 bases. V shed 4 bases, J shed 8 bases, and the junction held 10 bases outside the gene matches. The germline gives CDR1 DFQATT, CDR2 SNEGSKA (reference sequence). The CDR3 is made up of 15 amino acids. CDR3 nucleotides: TGCAGTGCTAAACTTAGCGGGAGGGCCCGAGATGAGCAGTTCTTC. Its protein is CSAKLSGRARDEQFF.

This clonotype was counted only a few times. This rearrangement joins TRBV2 to TRBJ2-3, with a weak D call TRBD2 (5 bases). V gave up 11 bases and J gave up 0 bases, with 18 bases separating them. Germline-derived CDR1 and CDR2 are SNHLY and FYNNEI. The CDR3 has 15 amino acids. CDR3 in DNA: TGTGCCTCTCTAGGAGAGCGGTCGAGCACAGATACGCAGTATTTT. This sequence encodes CASLGERSSTDTQYF.

This chain joins TRBV25-1 and TRBJ2-3, with D possibly being TRBD1 or TRBD2 (5 bases each). Trimming pared 4 bases from V and 0 bases from J, leaving 14 bases between. Germline CDR1 is MGHDK and CDR2 is SYGVNS. The CDR3 is 16 residues long. CDR3 sequence: CASSGLGPKSTDTQYF. CDR3 bases: TGTGCCAGCAGTGGTTTGGGACCCAAGAGCACAGATACGCAGTATTTT.

This chain uses TRBV6-6 with TRBJ2-1; perhaps TRBD2 as D (6 bases). Trimming removed 2 bases from V and 9 bases from J, with 8 bases in between. Germline V gene lookup returns CDR1 MNHNY and CDR2 SVGAGI (reference sequence). The CDR3 is 12 amino acids. The chain's CDR3 is CASSYGGIEQFF. The CDR3, as DNA: TGTGCCAGCAGTTACGGGGGGATTGAGCAGTTCTTC.

The chain carries TRBV9 and TRBJ1-2; D uncertain. The CDR3 totals 10 residues. CDR1 SGDLS and CDR2 YYNGEE come from the germline V gene. Trimming took 3 bases from V and 6 from J, leaving 3 bases between them. CDR3 DNA: TGTGCCAGCAGCGGAGATGGCTACACCTTC. As protein: CASSGDGYTF. Supplemented by reference TRBV9 and TRBJ1-2, the full variable domain reads DSGVTQTPKHLITATGQRVTLRCSPRSGDLSVYWYQQSLDQGLQFLIQYYNGEERAKGNILERFSAQQFPDLHSELNLSSLELGDSALYFCASSGDGYTFGSGTRLTVV.

The genes are TRBV20-1 and TRBJ2-3, with 7 bases fitting TRBD1. The CDR3 is made up of 12 amino acids. From germline, CDR1 is DFQATT and CDR2 SNEGSKA (reference sequence). The V gene end was trimmed by 3 bases and the J gene end by 5 bases; junction bases not matched to a gene: 2. CDR3 in DNA: TGCAGTGCTAGCCAGGGGGTAGATACGCAGTATTTT. Its translation is CSASQGVDTQYF.

The rearrangement links TRBV24-1 to TRBJ2-1, with 9 nucleotides matching TRBD1. The length of the CDR3 is 15 residues. J lost 1 base, V lost 3 bases, and 0 bases had no gene match. CDR1 is KGHDR, CDR2 SFDVKD, per germline. The CDR3 DNA reads as TGTGCCACCAGTGATGGGACAGGGTCCTACAATGAGCAGTTCTTC. Its protein product is CATSDGTGSYNEQFF.

There are a few counts of this clonotype. This chain joins TRBV29-1 and TRBJ2-5, with TRBD2 as a possible D gene (5 bases). V gave up 5 bases and J gave up 0 bases, with 10 bases separating them. CDR1 is SQVTM, CDR2 ANQGSEA, per germline. The CDR3 has 13 amino acids. The CDR3 bases are TGCAGCGTTAAACGGACTTACCAAGAGACCCAGTACTTC. Protein product: CSVKRTYQETQYF.

This clonotype has more than one count but fewer than ten. The V call is TRBV5-1, the J call TRBJ2-1; 12 bases are shared with TRBD1. The CDR3 is 16 residues long. The V gene's germline CDR1 is SGHRS and CDR2 YFSETQ. V lost 4 bases and J lost 7; bases outside the gene matches: 9. The CDR3 DNA reads as TGCGCCAGCAGCCGACCCGGGACAGGGGGCAAGAATGAGCAGTTCTTC. It encodes CASSRPGTGGKNEQFF.

V is TRBV12-3 or TRBV12-4 and J is TRBJ2-1, with 9 bases lining up with TRBD1. The CDR3 runs to 14 residues. The trim removed 6 bases at V and 12 bases at J, leaving 12 bases unmatched. The CDR3 DNA reads as TGTGCCAGCAGATTACAGGGGGCGGATCCAGGGCAGTTCTTC. This codes for CASRLQGADPGQFF.

CDR3 loop: CSARDRWTSGPYEQYF. Here the CDR3 DNA reads TGCAGTGCTAGAGATCGTTGGACTAGCGGTCCTTACGAGCAGTACTTC. This chain connects TRBV20-1 to TRBJ2-7; TRBD2 matches 10 bases. The CDR3 has 16 residues. Trimming took 0 bases from V and 4 from J; bases not matched to a gene: 9. Looked up from germline, CDR1 is DFQATT and CDR2 is SNEGSKA (reference sequence).

V usage is TRBV5-1 and J usage is TRBJ1-2, with TRBD1 as a possible D gene (5 bases). V was clipped by 4 bases and J by 4 bases, with 20 bases between them. The CDR3 totals 16 residues. Per the germline V gene, CDR1 is SGHRS and CDR2 is YFSETQ. CDR3 in amino acids: CASSPGLMDIAYGYTF. The CDR3 DNA sequence: TGCGCCAGCAGCCCGGGACTCATGGACATTGCCTATGGCTACACCTTC.

The chain is built from TRBV20-1 and TRBJ2-1; weak D call: TRBD2 (6 bases). Germline CDR1 reads DFQATT; CDR2 reads SNEGSKA (reference sequence). The CDR3 consists of 16 residues. The V and J ends lost 3 bases and 8 bases respectively, with 23 bases between them. The CDR3 reads CSARVLATGAAYEQFF. CDR3 bases: TGCAGTGCTAGGGTACTAGCCACGGGAGCGGCGTATGAGCAGTTCTTC.